In this sample, the clone carrying this T cell receptor (beta chain) turned up many times. The CDR3 contains 16 residues. Looked up from germline, CDR1 is LGHDT and CDR2 is YNNKEL (reference sequence). V trimming: 4 bases; J trimming: 7 bases; junction bases outside the gene matches: 13. These data come from a study of blood T cell repertoires in COVID-19. The overall study: Samples came from the United States, Italy and Spain, spanning acute and convalescent COVID-19. T cells, B-cell-depleted T cells, or PBMCs supplied cDNA or gDNA.

Original analysis: The assay estimated nucleated cells by amplifying reference gene primers. The repertoire was sequenced with immunoSEQ multiplex PCR; TCRdb's copy has only in-frame clones and lacks some. Clone size and the V and J calls come from that table; the DNA yielded D and trimming. The data contain around 300,000 clones, approximately 83% of them singletons. Sequenced material: peripheral blood. The chain carries TRBV3-1 (or the pseudogene TRBV3-2) and TRBJ2-1; 7 bases are a match to TRBD2. The TCR originated in a woman in her forties or fifties who had recovered from COVID-19. CDR3 loop: CASSRELAGVYNEQFF. CDR3 bases: TGTGCCAGCAGCCGGGAGTTGGCGGGAGTCTATAATGAGCAGTTCTTC.